What follows are 9 T cell receptor beta chains derived from one specimen sequenced in a study of T cell repertoires in cytomegalovirus infection. One entry per CDR3 protein results from TCRdb running MiXCR on the reads. Of roughly 920,000 distinct CDR3 sequences listed, 31% are singletons. Antigen specificity for these receptors is unknown. The source was cultured CD8+ T cells from PBMCs, collected from culture after CMV antigen stimulation. These receptors originate from a human donor in good health (CMV status not recorded). Some clones in this sample may be carry-over from other donors' samples.

In its sample, this clonotype was seen a few times. V is TRBV7-2 and J is TRBJ2-7; 9 bases are shared with TRBD1. There are 14 residues in the CDR3. With 4 bases clipped from V and 3 bases from J, the junction kept 4 bases outside the gene matches. CDR1 is SGHTA and CDR2 is FQGNSA in the germline V gene. The CDR3 region is CASSSTGGRYEQYV. In nucleotides, the CDR3 is TGTGCCAGCAGCTCAACAGGGGGCCGCTACGAGCAGTACGTC.

V usage is TRBV29-1 and J usage is TRBJ2-5; 12 bases agree with TRBD2. CDR1 is SQVTM and CDR2 is ANQGSEA in the germline V gene. V dropped 7 bases and J dropped 3; count of bases not matched to a gene: 3. The CDR3 loop spans 13 amino acids. CDR3 protein: CSDSSGGEETQYF. CDR3 bases: TGCAGCGACTCTAGCGGGGGGGAAGAGACCCAGTACTTC.

The chain is built from TRBV13 and TRBJ2-1, with D unresolved. This CDR3 comprises 16 residues. Germline V gene data show CDR1 as PRHDT and CDR2 as FYEKMQ (reference sequence). With 6 bases removed from V and 0 bases from J, the gap between germline ends came to 15 bases. The CDR3 here is CASSTAPGNSYNEQFF. As DNA, the CDR3 is TGTGCCAGCAGTACCGCGCCTGGTAACTCCTACAATGAGCAGTTCTTC.

This chain joins TRBV6-1 and TRBJ2-7, with unresolved D. CDR1 is MNHNS, CDR2 SASEGT, per germline. Trimming took 3 bases from V and 2 from J, leaving 11 bases between them. CDR3 length: 14 residues. In DNA form, the CDR3 reads TGTGCCAGCAGTGAGGACCTTCGCCCCTACGAGCAGTACTTC. It codes for CASSEDLRPYEQYF.

V gene TRBV5-5 combines with J gene TRBJ1-1; D is undetermined. Germline CDR1 SGHKS, CDR2 YYEKEE (reference sequence). This CDR3 comprises 12 residues. V was shortened by 2 bases and J by 6 bases, with 8 bases between the two germline ends. The CDR3 spells CASSFDVSEAFF. CDR3 coding DNA: TGTGCCAGCAGCTTCGACGTCTCTGAAGCTTTCTTT. The variable domain in full, with the rest retrieved from reference TRBV5-5 and TRBJ1-1, is DAGVTQSPTHLIKTRGQQVTLRCSPISGHKSVSWYQQVLGQGPQFIFQYYEKEERGRGNFPDRFSARQFPNYSSELNVNALLLGDSALYLCASSFDVSEAFFGQGTRLTVV.

This clonotype was observed a handful of times. The chain carries TRBV11-2 and TRBJ2-1, with TRBD2 matching over 9 bases. With V trimmed by 3 bases and J by 2 bases, 2 bases remained unmatched. This CDR3 comprises 15 residues. Germline CDR1 is SGHAT and CDR2 is FQNNGV. CDR3: CASSFERGAYNEQFF. The CDR3 coding sequence is TGTGCCAGCAGCTTCGAGCGGGGGGCCTACAATGAGCAGTTCTTC.

This clonotype has just a few counts. The rearrangement joins TRBV7-9 to TRBJ2-5; the match to TRBD2 covers 12 bases. Looked up from germline, CDR1 is SEHNR and CDR2 is FQNEAQ (reference sequence). This CDR3 is built from 15 residues. J lost 3 bases, V lost 8 bases, and 7 bases had no gene match. DNA for the CDR3: TGTGCCAGCTGCCGACTAGCGGGGGAGGAAGAGACCCAGTACTTC. Translated: CASCRLAGEEETQYF.

This clonotype was seen more than once but under ten times. The rearrangement joins TRBV15 to TRBJ2-5, with D possibly TRBD1 on 5 matching bases. Between the trimmed V and J ends, which lost 6 bases and 4 bases, there was a span of 12 bases. The CDR3 contains 13 residues. CDR1 and CDR2 (germline): LNHNV, YYDKDF (reference sequence). CDR3 nucleotide sequence: TGTGCCACCAGAAGACAGCTCCCAGAGACCCAGTACTTC. Protein sequence: CATRRQLPETQYF. Complete variable domain (other parts from reference TRBV15 and TRBJ2-5): DAMVIQNPRYQVTQFGKPVTLSCSQTLNHNVMYWYQQKSSQAPKLLFHYYDKDFNNEADTPDNFQSRRPNTSFCFLDIRSPGLGDTAMYLCATRRQLPETQYFGPGTRLLVL.

The sample holds a few counts of this clonotype. The chain carries TRBV6-6 and TRBJ1-4, with 10 bases lining up with TRBD1. J was trimmed by 6 bases and V by 10 bases; bases with no gene match: 2. The CDR3 runs to 12 residues. The germline V gene has CDR1 MNHNY and CDR2 SVGAGI (reference sequence). The CDR3 is CATGTGDEKLFF. CDR3 in DNA: TGTGCCACCGGGACAGGGGATGAAAAACTGTTTTTT.